The clone carrying this TCR beta chain was detected only a few times. The target antigen is unknown. The data are from a study of identical twins. TCRdb itself ran the 5' RACE reads through MiXCR, one entry per CDR3 protein. The data contain hundreds of thousands of distinct CDR3 sequences, about 20% of them singletons. CDR1 is SGHRS, CDR2 YFSETQ, per germline. J gave up 9 bases and V 5 bases, and 10 bases lay outside the gene matches. This CDR3 region has 14 residues. Study-level findings and limits: Within beta out-of-frame sequences, the excess sharing observed between twins was weaker. Shared out-of-frame alpha sequences (those common to twins) showed excess low generation probability.

These data were also filed under a second study, of T cells expressing NK-cell markers.

This sequence was found in a woman under 30 in good health. The chain joins TRBV5-1 to TRBJ2-1; 8 bases are shared with TRBD2. Sequencing was performed on PBMCs. The CDR3 loop reads CASRVGSGKGEQFF. CDR3 coding DNA: TGCGCCAGCAGAGTGGGTAGCGGGAAGGGTGAGCAGTTCTTC.